The rows below give T cell receptor beta chains drawn from one sample of a study of blood T cell repertoires in COVID-19. The protocol was immunoSEQ multiplex PCR, while the TCRdb copy is restricted to in-frame clones and leaves out a portion. Among 140,000 to 150,000 clones, roughly 85% were seen once, and the ten largest hold 8%. Sequencing was performed on peripheral blood. These receptors were obtained from an older woman with COVID-19, enrolled during active disease. CDR3s include the opening cysteine and the closing phenylalanine or tryptophan. The order of the fields is clone size, CDR3 length, J gene, D gene, V gene, CDR3 protein, CDR3 DNA. A D gene is named only where the DNA matches it firmly. Rows give clone size only sometimes, using once, few, many, or a class for an expanded clone.

>-|14|TRBJ1-1|-|TRBV10-3
CAIMVSGGNTEAFF
TGTGCCATCATGGTTTCCGGGGGGAACACTGAAGCTTTCTTT
>once|17|TRBJ2-6|-|TRBV11-2
CASSFRAGLTGANVLTF
TGTGCCAGCAGCTTCCGCGCGGGACTCACTGGGGCCAACGTCCTGACTTTC
>-|14|TRBJ1-2|-|TRBV12-5
CASGLVRGYYGYTF
TGTGCTAGTGGTTTGGTACGGGGATACTATGGCTACACCTTC
>-|16|TRBJ2-5|TRBD1|TRBV10-3
CAISESGQGATETQYF
TGTGCCATCAGTGAGTCTGGACAGGGGGCGACGGAGACCCAGTACTTC
>-|13|TRBJ2-7|TRBD1|TRBV10-3
CATTGGGGYEQYF
TGTGCCACAACAGGGGGTGGGGGCTACGAGCAGTACTTC
>-|12|TRBJ2-3|-|TRBV15
CATRGATDTQYF
TGTGCCACCCGGGGGGCCACAGATACGCAGTATTTT
>-|13|TRBJ1-2|-|TRBV3-1/TRBV3-2
CASSQVTGDGYTF
TGTGCCAGCAGCCAAGTGACAGGTGATGGCTACACCTTC
>-|17|TRBJ2-5|TRBD1|TRBV27
CASSSTGTESHRGPQYF
TGTGCCAGCAGTTCAACCGGGACAGAATCCCACAGGGGACCCCAGTACTTC
>-|13|TRBJ1-5|-|TRBV6-5
CASSSTTGQPQHF
TGTGCCAGCAGTAGTACTACGGGTCAGCCCCAGCATTTT
>-|18|TRBJ1-4|TRBD1|TRBV3-1/TRBV3-2
CASSQDFGQGSMQEKLFF
TGTGCCAGCAGCCAAGACTTCGGACAGGGTTCCATGCAGGAAAAACTGTTTTTT
>once|14|TRBJ1-2|TRBD1|TRBV15
CATSSRDSIYGYTF
TGTGCCACCAGCAGCCGGGACAGCATCTATGGCTACACCTTC